Below, one TCR beta chain is given with its context. Germline assignment: CDR1 MNHEY and CDR2 SVGAGI. The CDR3 covers 15 residues. V shed 2 bases and J shed 2 bases, with 12 bases lying between them. These data belong to a study of blood T cell repertoires in COVID-19. Study information: Specimens from acute and convalescent COVID-19 originated in the United States, Italy and Spain. T cells, B-cell-depleted T cells, or PBMCs supplied cDNA or gDNA.

In the original processing: Nucleated cell number was recorded as an estimate derived from reference gene primer amplification. Profiled with immunoSEQ multiplex PCR; TCRdb holds only in-frame clones, not every one. V and J calls and clone size are copied from that table; D and trimming were computed from the DNA. The profile covers about 400,000 clones, with 80% to 90% appearing a single time and roughly 1.4% taken by the ten largest. The sample taken for sequencing was peripheral blood. The V call is TRBV6-5, the J call TRBJ1-2; maybe TRBD1 (6 bases). The sequence came from a woman aged 25-40 years with active or convalescent COVID-19. The CDR3 is CASSYEGTGNYGYTF. The CDR3 bases are TGTGCCAGCAGTTACGAAGGAACAGGGAACTATGGCTACACCTTC.